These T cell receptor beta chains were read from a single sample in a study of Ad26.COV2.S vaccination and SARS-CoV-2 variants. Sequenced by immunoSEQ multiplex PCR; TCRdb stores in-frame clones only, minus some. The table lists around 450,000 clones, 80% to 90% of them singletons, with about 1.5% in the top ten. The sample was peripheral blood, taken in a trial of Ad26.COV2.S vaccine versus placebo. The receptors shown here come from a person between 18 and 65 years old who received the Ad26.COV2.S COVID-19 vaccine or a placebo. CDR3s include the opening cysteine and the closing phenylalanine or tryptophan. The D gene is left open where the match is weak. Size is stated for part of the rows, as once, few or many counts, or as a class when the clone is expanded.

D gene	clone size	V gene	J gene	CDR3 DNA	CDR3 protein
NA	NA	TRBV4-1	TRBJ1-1	TGCGCCAGCAGCCCCTGGACGCATTCAATGAACACTGAAGCTTTCTTT	CASSPWTHSMNTEAFF
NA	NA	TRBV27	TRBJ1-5	TGTGCCAGCGGGGAAGGGGCTTGGCAGCCCCAGCATTTT	CASGEGAWQPQHF
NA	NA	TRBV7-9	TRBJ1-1	TGTGCCAGCAGCTTTGGTGGAGGAAACACTGAAGCTTTCTTT	CASSFGGGNTEAFF
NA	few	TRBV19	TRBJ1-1	TGTGCCAGTAGTGACGGCAGAAAGGCCACTGAAGCTTTCTTT	CASSDGRKATEAFF
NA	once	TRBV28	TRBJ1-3	TGTGCCAGCAGTCTATGGGGGGGAGGAAACACCATATATTTT	CASSLWGGGNTIYF
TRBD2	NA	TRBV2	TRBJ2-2	TGTGCCAGCAGTGAAGCGCTTCTTAGCGGGGGGGCCGCCGGGGAGCTGTTTTTT	CASSEALLSGGAAGELFF
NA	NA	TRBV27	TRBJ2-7	TGTGCCAGCAGTCTGGGCCCCCTCACCTACGAGCAGTACTTC	CASSLGPLTYEQYF
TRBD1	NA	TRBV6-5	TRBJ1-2	TGTGCCAGCAGGATGCTAGGGACAGCAAATGGCTACACCTTC	CASRMLGTANGYTF
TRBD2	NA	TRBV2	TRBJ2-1	TGTGCCAGCAGAACCGGGACTAGCGGGAGCTCCTACAATGAGCAGTTCTTC	CASRTGTSGSSYNEQFF
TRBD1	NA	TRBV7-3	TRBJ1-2	TGTGCCAGCAGCTTATTTCCAGGGGGCGCCTATGGCTACACCTTC	CASSLFPGGAYGYTF
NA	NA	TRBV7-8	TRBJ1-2	TGTGCCAGCAGTTATAACAGGGATTATGGCTACACCTTC	CASSYNRDYGYTF
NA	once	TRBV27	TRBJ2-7	TGTGCCACTAACCCGGGGGGACAGAACTACGAGCAGTACTTC	CATNPGGQNYEQYF
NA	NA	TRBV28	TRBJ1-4	TGTGCCAGCAGTTCCCCCGGGAACAGCGCGGCTAATGAAAAACTGTTTTTT	CASSSPGNSAANEKLFF
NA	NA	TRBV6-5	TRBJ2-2	TGTGCCAGCAGTTACCGGGGGATCACCGGGGAGCTGTTTTTT	CASSYRGITGELFF
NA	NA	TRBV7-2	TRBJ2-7	TGTGCCAGCAGCTTAGCGGGGCTCCAAGCCTACGAGCAGTACTTC	CASSLAGLQAYEQYF
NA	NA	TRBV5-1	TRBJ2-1	TGCGCCAGCAGCTTGGCGGGGACTCCCCCCTACAATGAGCAGTTCTTC	CASSLAGTPPYNEQFF
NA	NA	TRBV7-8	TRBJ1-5	TGTGCCAGCAGCTCGCAAAGAAGCAATCAGCCCCAGCATTTT	CASSSQRSNQPQHF
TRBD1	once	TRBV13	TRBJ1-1	TGTGCCAGCAGGTTACAGGGGGCATACACTGAAGCTTTCTTT	CASRLQGAYTEAFF
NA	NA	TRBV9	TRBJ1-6	TGTGCCAGCAGCCTAAGGACAGATCCTTCGACACCCCTCCACTTT	CASSLRTDPSTPLHF
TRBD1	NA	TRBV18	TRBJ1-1	TGTGCCAGCTCCCGTGAGGACAGGGGTCACCAAGCTTTCTTT	CASSREDRGHQAFF
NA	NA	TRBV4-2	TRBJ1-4	TGTGCCAGCAGCCAAGATGCAGGGGATGAAAAACTGTTTTTT	CASSQDAGDEKLFF
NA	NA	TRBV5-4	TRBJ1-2	TGTGCCAGCAGCTCCAACAGGGCCTCCCTGGGTGGCTACACCTTC	CASSSNRASLGGYTF
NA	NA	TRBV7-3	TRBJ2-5	TGTGCCAGCAGCTTAAACGGCCCCCAAGAGACCCAGTACTTC	CASSLNGPQETQYF
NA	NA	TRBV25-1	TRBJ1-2	TGTGCCAGCAAGAGTGGGCAGAATGGCGGCTACACCTTC	CASKSGQNGGYTF
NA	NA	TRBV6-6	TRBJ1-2	TGTGCCAGCTGGTACGAAGCTGGGGGCGGTGGCTACACCTTC	CASWYEAGGGGYTF
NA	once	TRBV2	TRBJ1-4	TGTGCCAGCAGCTACTTCGAGATCCATGAAAAACTGTTTTTT	CASSYFEIHEKLFF
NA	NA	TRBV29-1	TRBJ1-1	TGCAGCGTTGTTCAGGGCGCCCAGAACACTGAAGCTTTCTTT	CSVVQGAQNTEAFF
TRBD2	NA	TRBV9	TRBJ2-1	TGTGCCAGCAGCGTACGGGTAGCGGGGGACGAGCAGTTCTTC	CASSVRVAGDEQFF
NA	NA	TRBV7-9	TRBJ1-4	TGTGCCAGCAGCTTAGGGGGTGAAAAACTGTTTTTT	CASSLGGEKLFF
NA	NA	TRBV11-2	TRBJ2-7	TGTGCCAGCAGCTTTTCGGACAACTCCTACGAGCAGTACTTC	CASSFSDNSYEQYF
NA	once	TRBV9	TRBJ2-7	TGTGCCAGCAGCCCCACCGGGACCCCACTACTTGAGCAGTACTTC	CASSPTGTPLLEQYF
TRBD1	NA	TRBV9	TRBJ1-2	TGTGCCAGCAGCGTAGGGACAGGGGGATTAGACTATGGCTACACCTTC	CASSVGTGGLDYGYTF
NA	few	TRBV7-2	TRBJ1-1	TGTGCCAGCAGCGTATACGGAGTCGGAAGAACTGAAGCTTTCTTT	CASSVYGVGRTEAFF
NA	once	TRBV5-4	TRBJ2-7	TGTGCCAGCAGCTTTGGGCAGGGGGGTAACGAGCAGTACTTC	CASSFGQGGNEQYF
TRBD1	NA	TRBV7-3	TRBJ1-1	TGTGCCAGCAGCTTAACCTGGGCAGGGGGCCCCGTGAGCTTT	CASSLTWAGGPVSF
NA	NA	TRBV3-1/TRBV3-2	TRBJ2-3	TGTGCCAGCAGCCAGTTTGGGACTAGCACAGATACGCAGTATTTT	CASSQFGTSTDTQYF
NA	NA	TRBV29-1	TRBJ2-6	TGCAGCGTTGCGTCCTCTGGGGCCAACGTCCTGACTTTC	CSVASSGANVLTF
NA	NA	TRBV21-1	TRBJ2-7	TGTGCCAGCAGCAAACCACACCGGGACAGCTCTCACCCGCGTTACGAGCAGTACTTC	CASSKPHRDSSHPRYEQYF
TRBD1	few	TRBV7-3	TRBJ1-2	TGTGCCAGCAGCCCTGGACAGGGAGGATATGGCTACACCTTC	CASSPGQGGYGYTF
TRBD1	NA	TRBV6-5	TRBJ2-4	TGTGCCAGCGGCCGGGACAGCTCCCTCGAAAACATTCAGTACTTC	CASGRDSSLENIQYF